Reported below is one T cell receptor (beta chain). Its antigen is still unknown. This specimen belongs to a study of T cell responses to AZD1222 COVID-19 vaccine. Using immunoSEQ multiplex PCR, the repertoire was profiled, and TCRdb retains in-frame clones only, with some absent. The top ten clones hold 2.8% of a sample with about 93,000 clones, about nine tenths of them seen once. Germline-derived CDR1 and CDR2 are SGHTS and YDEGEE. The CDR3 covers 18 residues. V was clipped by 3 bases and J by 0 bases, with 19 bases between them. Points from the study as a whole: Repertoire sampling was restricted to post-peak T cell response timepoints. An increase in Spike-specific TCR breadth and depth was observed after two AZD1222 doses.

The clonotype comes from an adult in good health. This sequence joins TRBV5-8 and TRBJ1-3; no clear D. Sequencing used peripheral blood, obtained on day 0 of MenACWY control vaccination. CDR3 nucleotides: TGTGCCAGCAGCTCCGAGCGCCGGACGGCGAGCTCTGGAAACACCATATATTTT. Translating it yields CASSSERRTASSGNTIYF.